This is a list of T cell receptor beta chains from one sample in a study of T cell repertoires in ileal Crohn's disease. Method: immunoSEQ multiplex PCR; TCRdb's copy keeps in-frame clones and lacks some. This sample has about 15,000 clones; about three quarters occur once, and the top ten carry 4.1%. The sample was ileal tissue. All receptors come from an adult with Crohn's disease. Each CDR3 is given with its conserved first and last residue. The D gene is left open where the match is weak. Expanded clones are given a class, and other clones once, few, many or no size at all.

J: TRBJ2-5; V: TRBV30; size: NA; D: TRBD1; CDR3: CAWSVGSFPGQGRETQYF; DNA: TGTGCCTGGAGTGTTGGTTCCTTCCCGGGACAGGGTAGAGAGACCCAGTACTTC
J: TRBJ1-2; V: TRBV6-4; size: NA; D: NA; CDR3: CASNVPPGNYGYTF; DNA: TGTGCCAGCAACGTGCCTCCGGGTAACTATGGCTACACCTTC
J: TRBJ2-3; V: TRBV6-1; size: NA; D: NA; CDR3: CASSEMDSSTDTQYF; DNA: TGTGCCAGCAGTGAAATGGACTCTAGCACAGATACGCAGTATTTT
J: TRBJ2-7; V: TRBV9; size: NA; D: NA; CDR3: CASSFKGVGGEQYF; DNA: TGTGCCAGCAGCTTCAAGGGGGTGGGCGGCGAGCAGTACTTC
J: TRBJ2-2; V: TRBV2; size: NA; D: NA; CDR3: CASSENAVTGELFF; DNA: TGTGCCAGCAGTGAAAATGCAGTCACCGGGGAGCTGTTTTTT
J: TRBJ1-1; V: TRBV15; size: NA; D: NA; CDR3: CATSRAGKRNTEAFF; DNA: TGTGCCACCAGCAGAGCAGGGAAGAGGAACACTGAAGCTTTCTTT
J: TRBJ2-7; V: TRBV5-1; size: NA; D: TRBD2; CDR3: CASSLRPGTSGRLGEQYF; DNA: TGCGCCAGCAGCTTGCGACCCGGGACTAGCGGGAGGCTGGGGGAGCAGTACTTC
J: TRBJ1-4; V: TRBV19; size: NA; D: NA; CDR3: CASSTDEEKLFF; DNA: TGTGCCAGTAGTACGGACGAGGAGAAACTGTTTTTT
J: TRBJ2-7; V: TRBV18; size: few; D: TRBD2; CDR3: CASSPLSGVREQYF; DNA: TGTGCCAGCTCACCACTTAGCGGGGTCCGCGAGCAGTACTTC
J: TRBJ1-5; V: TRBV18; size: few; D: TRBD1; CDR3: CASSQDRGNQPQHF; DNA: TGTGCCAGCTCTCAAGACAGGGGGAATCAGCCCCAGCATTTT
J: TRBJ2-5; V: TRBV19; size: few; D: TRBD1; CDR3: CASSRYRGRQETQYF; DNA: TGTGCCAGTAGTCGATACAGGGGGCGGCAAGAGACCCAGTACTTC
J: TRBJ2-7; V: TRBV6-6; size: NA; D: NA; CDR3: CASSPPGGYEQYF; DNA: TGTGCCAGCAGTCCCCCTGGGGGCTACGAGCAGTACTTC
J: TRBJ2-2; V: TRBV4-1; size: NA; D: TRBD1; CDR3: CASSTRTGNTGELFF; DNA: TGCGCCAGCAGCACTCGGACAGGGAACACCGGGGAGCTGTTTTTT
J: TRBJ1-2; V: TRBV6-6; size: NA; D: NA; CDR3: CASSYSGGEYGYTF; DNA: TGTGCCAGCAGTTACTCGGGGGGGGAGTATGGCTACACCTTC
J: TRBJ2-1; V: TRBV4-3; size: NA; D: NA; CDR3: CASSLLGVGRGNEQFF; DNA: TGCGCCAGCAGCCTCCTAGGTGTAGGGCGGGGCAATGAGCAGTTCTTC
J: TRBJ2-5; V: TRBV7-2; size: once; D: TRBD1; CDR3: CASTPGQGFGTQYF; DNA: TGTGCCAGTACCCCGGGACAGGGTTTTGGGACCCAGTACTTC
J: TRBJ2-3; V: TRBV14; size: NA; D: TRBD2; CDR3: CASSLLAWGSSDTQYF; DNA: TGTGCCAGCAGCCTACTAGCGTGGGGCTCGTCCGATACGCAGTATTTT
J: TRBJ1-6; V: TRBV9; size: NA; D: NA; CDR3: CASSRARGRPNSPLHF; DNA: TGTGCCAGCAGCAGGGCGCGGGGCCGCCCGAATTCACCCCTCCACTTT
J: TRBJ2-1; V: TRBV28; size: NA; D: NA; CDR3: CASIDGGKSNEQFF; DNA: TGTGCCAGCATCGACGGGGGAAAATCGAATGAGCAGTTCTTC
J: TRBJ2-7; V: TRBV6-5; size: NA; D: NA; CDR3: CASSGGYEQYF; DNA: TGTGCCAGCAGTGGGGGTTACGAGCAGTACTTC
J: TRBJ2-7; V: TRBV6-5; size: NA; D: NA; CDR3: CASSEIDFYEQYF; DNA: TGTGCCAGCAGTGAAATTGATTTCTACGAGCAGTACTTC
J: TRBJ2-7; V: TRBV6-1; size: NA; D: NA; CDR3: CASSPRTFSYEQYF; DNA: TGTGCCAGCAGTCCCCGGACTTTCTCCTACGAGCAGTACTTC
J: TRBJ1-1; V: TRBV6-5; size: NA; D: NA; CDR3: CASSPQAMGGTEAFF; DNA: TGTGCCAGCAGTCCTCAAGCCATGGGGGGTACTGAAGCTTTCTTT
J: TRBJ1-1; V: TRBV11-1; size: NA; D: NA; CDR3: CASSLGGRSGAEAFF; DNA: TGTGCCAGCAGCTTAGGGGGGCGGAGCGGCGCTGAAGCTTTCTTT
J: TRBJ2-3; V: TRBV29-1; size: NA; D: NA; CDR3: CSVIRLEPSTDTQYF; DNA: TGCAGCGTGATAAGACTAGAGCCCAGCACAGATACGCAGTATTTT
J: TRBJ2-1; V: TRBV5-4; size: once; D: NA; CDR3: CASRIDIGGNEQFF; DNA: TGTGCCAGCAGGATAGACATAGGGGGGAATGAGCAGTTCTTC
J: TRBJ2-7; V: TRBV21-1; size: NA; D: NA; CDR3: CASSRWGFGPYEQYF; DNA: TGTGCCAGCAGCAGGTGGGGGTTTGGCCCCTACGAGCAGTACTTC
J: TRBJ1-5; V: TRBV28; size: NA; D: TRBD1; CDR3: CASSPRKTGPSAYQPQHF; DNA: TGTGCCAGCAGTCCTAGAAAGACAGGGCCCTCAGCGTATCAGCCCCAGCATTTT
J: TRBJ1-2; V: TRBV6-1; size: NA; D: NA; CDR3: CASAERFNYGYTF; DNA: TGTGCCAGCGCCGAGCGTTTCAACTATGGCTACACCTTC
J: TRBJ2-3; V: TRBV4-2; size: NA; D: TRBD2; CDR3: CASSQGFGLADFGSTDTQYF; DNA: TGTGCCAGCAGCCAAGGGTTTGGACTAGCGGATTTTGGCAGCACAGATACGCAGTATTTT
J: TRBJ1-2; V: TRBV2; size: NA; D: NA; CDR3: CASSATLMNYGYTF; DNA: TGTGCCAGCAGTGCAACACTGATGAACTATGGCTACACCTTC
J: TRBJ2-7; V: TRBV18; size: NA; D: TRBD1; CDR3: CASSVDRGEQYF; DNA: TGTGCCAGCTCTGTCGACAGGGGCGAGCAGTACTTC
J: TRBJ2-7; V: TRBV7-8; size: NA; D: NA; CDR3: CASSLERVKTYEQYF; DNA: TGTGCCAGCAGCTTAGAACGCGTTAAAACGTACGAGCAGTACTTC
J: TRBJ1-5; V: TRBV5-6; size: once; D: NA; CDR3: CASSLGQSNQPQHF; DNA: TGTGCCAGCAGCTTGGGGCAGAGCAATCAGCCCCAGCATTTT
J: TRBJ1-1; V: TRBV12-5; size: NA; D: NA; CDR3: CASGRKNEAFF; DNA: TGTGCTAGTGGCCGAAAAAATGAAGCTTTCTTT
J: TRBJ2-1; V: TRBV2; size: NA; D: NA; CDR3: CASIGLYEQFF; DNA: TGTGCCAGCATCGGGTTATATGAGCAGTTCTTC
J: TRBJ2-1; V: TRBV11-1; size: NA; D: TRBD2; CDR3: CATQSGGGGTYNEQFF; DNA: TGTGCCACCCAGTCCGGGGGCGGGGGGACCTACAATGAGCAGTTCTTC
J: TRBJ1-1; V: TRBV7-9; size: medium-sized; D: NA; CDR3: CASSFELGTEAFF; DNA: TGTGCCAGCAGCTTCGAACTGGGGACTGAAGCTTTCTTT
J: TRBJ1-5; V: TRBV10-3; size: NA; D: NA; CDR3: CAISVDGGKQPQHF; DNA: TGTGCCATCAGTGTCGACGGCGGTAAGCAGCCCCAGCATTTT
J: TRBJ2-1; V: TRBV27; size: NA; D: TRBD2; CDR3: CASSLSWLAGGNEQFF; DNA: TGTGCCAGCAGTTTATCGTGGCTAGCGGGCGGAAATGAGCAGTTCTTC
J: TRBJ2-1; V: TRBV6-1; size: NA; D: NA; CDR3: CASSWGRGTEQFF; DNA: TGTGCCAGCAGTTGGGGTAGGGGGACAGAGCAGTTCTTC
J: TRBJ1-5; V: TRBV4-3; size: once; D: NA; CDR3: CASRGRNNQPQHF; DNA: TGCGCCAGCAGGGGACGGAACAATCAGCCCCAGCATTTT
J: TRBJ1-2; V: TRBV19; size: NA; D: NA; CDR3: CASRERTRGYTF; DNA: TGTGCCAGTAGAGAAAGGACCCGTGGCTACACCTTC
J: TRBJ2-7; V: TRBV12-5; size: NA; D: TRBD1; CDR3: CASGGARWGQGGREQYF; DNA: TGTGCTAGTGGTGGCGCGCGGTGGGGACAGGGGGGGCGCGAGCAGTACTTC
J: TRBJ2-7; V: TRBV12-5; size: once; D: NA; CDR3: CASATISQGEQYF; DNA: TGTGCTAGTGCCACCATAAGCCAGGGCGAGCAGTACTTC
J: TRBJ1-1; V: TRBV10-1; size: NA; D: NA; CDR3: CASSASRNTEAFF; DNA: TGCGCCAGCAGTGCGTCCCGGAACACTGAAGCTTTCTTT
J: TRBJ2-2; V: TRBV11-2; size: NA; D: NA; CDR3: CASSFPLGTYTGELFF; DNA: TGTGCCAGCAGCTTTCCCCTGGGCACGTACACCGGGGAGCTGTTTTTT
J: TRBJ2-1; V: TRBV6-1; size: NA; D: NA; CDR3: CAIRRDGYNEQFF; DNA: TGTGCCATAAGGAGGGACGGATACAATGAGCAGTTCTTC
J: TRBJ1-1; V: TRBV7-9; size: NA; D: NA; CDR3: CASRYRDVTEAFF; DNA: TGTGCCAGCAGGTACAGGGACGTCACTGAAGCTTTCTTT
J: TRBJ1-2; V: TRBV2; size: once; D: NA; CDR3: CASSGTPVYGYTF; DNA: TGTGCCAGCAGTGGAACTCCAGTCTATGGCTACACCTTC
J: TRBJ2-1; V: TRBV29-1; size: NA; D: TRBD1; CDR3: CSVEAHGQGAWNEQFF; DNA: TGCAGCGTTGAAGCCCACGGACAGGGGGCATGGAATGAGCAGTTCTTC
J: TRBJ2-1; V: TRBV11-3; size: NA; D: NA; CDR3: CASSLGGSSSYNEQFF; DNA: TGTGCCAGCAGCTTAGGGGGGTCGAGCTCCTACAATGAGCAGTTCTTC
J: TRBJ2-3; V: TRBV21-1; size: NA; D: NA; CDR3: CASSKVEERARTDTQYF; DNA: TGTGCCAGCAGCAAAGTAGAGGAAAGGGCCCGCACAGATACGCAGTATTTT
J: TRBJ2-7; V: TRBV4-3; size: NA; D: NA; CDR3: CASSQWGTYEQYF; DNA: TGCGCCAGCAGCCAGTGGGGTACCTACGAGCAGTACTTC
J: TRBJ1-4; V: TRBV28; size: NA; D: NA; CDR3: CASTEGNTNEKLFF; DNA: TGTGCCAGCACTGAGGGTAACACTAATGAAAAACTGTTTTTT